This T cell receptor beta chain was captured in a study of spatial heterogeneity in lung cancer. Study results and limitations: Tumors with more nonsynonymous mutations had more expanded intratumoral alpha and beta TCRs.

This clonotype was seen repeatedly, ten times or more. Antigen unknown. The time point is: sample taken at primary tumor resection. The input material, whole RNA from tumor, nontumor lung or frozen PBMC, was sequenced unsorted. Unique molecular identifiers tagged every individual TCR cDNA molecule. TCRdb called the 5' RACE reads again in MiXCR, with one record for every CDR3 protein. The sample records about 100,000 distinct CDR3 sequences, 3.5% to 5% being singletons. The length of the CDR3 is 14 residues. Trimming removed 2 bases from V and 6 bases from J, with 13 bases in between. CDR1 is MGHRA, CDR2 YSYEKL, per germline.

The receptor's source is a male donor with early-stage non-small cell lung cancer. This chain links TRBV4-1 with TRBJ1-2; no clear D. The sequencing used lung tumor tissue, collected at surgery. The CDR3 nucleotides are TGCGCCAGCAGCCAACCCCTAAAACCGAATGGCTACACCTTC. It translates to CASSQPLKPNGYTF.